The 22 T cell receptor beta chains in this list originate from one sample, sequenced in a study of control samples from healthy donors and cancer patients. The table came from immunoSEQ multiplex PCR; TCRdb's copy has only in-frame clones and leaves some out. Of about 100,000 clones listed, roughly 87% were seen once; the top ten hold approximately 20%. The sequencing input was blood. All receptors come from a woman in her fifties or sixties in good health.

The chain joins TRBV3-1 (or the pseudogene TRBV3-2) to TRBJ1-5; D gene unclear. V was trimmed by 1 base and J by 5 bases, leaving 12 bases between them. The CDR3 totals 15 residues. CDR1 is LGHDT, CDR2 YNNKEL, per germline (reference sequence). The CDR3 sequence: CASSQGPQTHQPQHF. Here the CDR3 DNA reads TGTGCCAGCAGCCAAGGACCACAGACCCATCAGCCCCAGCATTTT.

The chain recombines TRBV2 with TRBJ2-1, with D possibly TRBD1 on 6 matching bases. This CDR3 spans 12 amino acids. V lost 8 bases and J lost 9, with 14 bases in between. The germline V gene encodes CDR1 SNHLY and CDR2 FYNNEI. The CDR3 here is CASSWDKSEQFF. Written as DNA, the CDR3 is TGTGCCAGCTCCTGGGACAAGAGTGAGCAGTTCTTC. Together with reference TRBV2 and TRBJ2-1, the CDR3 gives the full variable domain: EPEVTQTPSHQVTQMGQEVILRCVPISNHLYFYWYRQILGQKVEFLVSFYNNEISEKSEIFDDQFSVERPDGSNFTLKIRSTKLEDSAMYFCASSWDKSEQFFGPGTRLTVL.

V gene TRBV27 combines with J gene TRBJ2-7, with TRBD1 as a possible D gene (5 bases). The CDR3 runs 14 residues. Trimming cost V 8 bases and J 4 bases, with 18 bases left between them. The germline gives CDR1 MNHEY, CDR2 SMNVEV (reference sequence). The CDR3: CASQQFPGAYEQYV. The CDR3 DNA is TGTGCCAGCCAACAGTTCCCTGGGGCTTACGAGCAGTACGTC.

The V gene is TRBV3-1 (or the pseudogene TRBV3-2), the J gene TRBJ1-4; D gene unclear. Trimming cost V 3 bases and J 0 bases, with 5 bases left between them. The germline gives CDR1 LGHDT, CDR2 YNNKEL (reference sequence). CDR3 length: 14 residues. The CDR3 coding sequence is TGTGCCAGCAGCCAGGGAACAACTAATGAAAAACTGTTTTTT. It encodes CASSQGTTNEKLFF.

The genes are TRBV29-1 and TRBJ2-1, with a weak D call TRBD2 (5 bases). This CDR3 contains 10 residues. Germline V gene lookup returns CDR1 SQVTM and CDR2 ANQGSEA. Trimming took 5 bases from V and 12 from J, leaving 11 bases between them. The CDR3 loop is CSVLEGGQFF. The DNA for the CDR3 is TGCAGCGTTCTAGAGGGTGGGCAGTTCTTC.

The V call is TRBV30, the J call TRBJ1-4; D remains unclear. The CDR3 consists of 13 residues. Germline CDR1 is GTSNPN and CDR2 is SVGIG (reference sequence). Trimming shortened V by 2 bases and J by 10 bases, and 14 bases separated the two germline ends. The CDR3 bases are TGTGCCTGGAGTCCCAGGCCGGGTGGAAAACTGTTTTTT. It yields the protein CAWSPRPGGKLFF.

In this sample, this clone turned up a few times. CDR3 bases: TGTGCCTGGAGTCGATCCGGGTGGCAAGAGACCCAGTACTTC. Translating gives CAWSRSGWQETQYF. The chain uses TRBV30 and TRBJ2-5, with no clear D. The CDR3 loop spans 14 amino acids. Per the germline V gene, CDR1 is GTSNPN and CDR2 is SVGIG (reference sequence). The ends were cut back, 2 bases at V and 2 bases at J, with 12 bases in the middle.

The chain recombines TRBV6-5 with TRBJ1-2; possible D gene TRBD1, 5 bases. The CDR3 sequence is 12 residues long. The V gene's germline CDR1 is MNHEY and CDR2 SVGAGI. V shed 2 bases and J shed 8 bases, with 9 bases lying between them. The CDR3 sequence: CASSYGGIGYTF. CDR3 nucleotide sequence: TGTGCCAGCAGTTACGGGGGGATAGGCTACACCTTC.

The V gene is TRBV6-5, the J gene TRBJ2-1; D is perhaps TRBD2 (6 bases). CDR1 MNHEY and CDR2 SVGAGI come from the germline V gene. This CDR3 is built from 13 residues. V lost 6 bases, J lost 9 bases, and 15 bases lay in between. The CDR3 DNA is TGTGCCAGCAGCATGACTAGGTCGAGTGAGCAGTTCTTC. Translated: CASSMTRSSEQFF.

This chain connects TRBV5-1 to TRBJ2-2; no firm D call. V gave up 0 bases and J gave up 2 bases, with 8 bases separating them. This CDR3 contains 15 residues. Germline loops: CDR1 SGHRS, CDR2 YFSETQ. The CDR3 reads CASSLGPANTGELFF. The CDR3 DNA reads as TGCGCCAGCAGCTTGGGACCCGCCAACACCGGGGAGCTGTTTTTT. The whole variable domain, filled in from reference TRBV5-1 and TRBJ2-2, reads KAGVTQTPRYLIKTRGQQVTLSCSPISGHRSVSWYQQTPGQGLQFLFEYFSETQRNKGNFPGRFSGRQFSNSRSEMNVSTLELGDSALYLCASSLGPANTGELFFGEGSRLTVL.

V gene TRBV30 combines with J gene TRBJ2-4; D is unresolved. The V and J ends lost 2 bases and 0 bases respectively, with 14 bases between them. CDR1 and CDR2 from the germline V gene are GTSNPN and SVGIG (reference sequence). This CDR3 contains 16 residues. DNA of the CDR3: TGTGCCTGGAGTCCCCAGCGTGAGAGAGCCAAAAACATTCAGTACTTC. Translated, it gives CAWSPQRERAKNIQYF.

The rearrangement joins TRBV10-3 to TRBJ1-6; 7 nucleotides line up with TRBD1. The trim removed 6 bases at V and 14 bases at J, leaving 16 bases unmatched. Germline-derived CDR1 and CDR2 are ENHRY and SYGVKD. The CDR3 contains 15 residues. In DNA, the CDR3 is TGTGCCATCAGGAAAGGACAGGCGCCCCAAGGAGCCCTCCACTTT. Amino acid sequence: CAIRKGQAPQGALHF.

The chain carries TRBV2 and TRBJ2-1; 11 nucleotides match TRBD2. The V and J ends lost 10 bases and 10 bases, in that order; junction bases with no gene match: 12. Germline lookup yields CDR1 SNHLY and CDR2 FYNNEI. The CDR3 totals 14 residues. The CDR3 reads CATNPGLAAHEQFF. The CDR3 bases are TGTGCCACTAACCCGGGACTAGCGGCTCACGAGCAGTTCTTC.

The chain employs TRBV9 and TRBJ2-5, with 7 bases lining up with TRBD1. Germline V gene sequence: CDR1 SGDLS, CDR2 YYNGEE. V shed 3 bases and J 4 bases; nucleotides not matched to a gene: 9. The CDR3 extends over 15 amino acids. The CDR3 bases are TGTGCCAGCAGCGCACTGACAGGGATGGGAGAGACCCAGTACTTC. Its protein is CASSALTGMGETQYF.

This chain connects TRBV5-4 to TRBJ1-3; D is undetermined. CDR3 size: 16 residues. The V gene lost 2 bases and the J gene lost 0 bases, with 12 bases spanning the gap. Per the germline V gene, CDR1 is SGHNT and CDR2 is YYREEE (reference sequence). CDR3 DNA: TGTGCCAGCAGCTTAAAGGGCGGAAACTCTGGAAACACCATATATTTT. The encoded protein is CASSLKGGNSGNTIYF.

CDR3 residues: CASRWDRVNTEAFF. CDR3 in DNA: TGTGCCAGCAGATGGGACAGGGTGAACACTGAAGCTTTCTTT. The rearrangement uses TRBV6-6 and TRBJ1-1; the match to TRBD1 covers 9 bases. Germline CDR1 reads MNHNY; CDR2 reads SVGAGI (reference sequence). V lost 6 bases and J lost 0; bases outside the gene matches: 2. This CDR3 has 14 amino acids.

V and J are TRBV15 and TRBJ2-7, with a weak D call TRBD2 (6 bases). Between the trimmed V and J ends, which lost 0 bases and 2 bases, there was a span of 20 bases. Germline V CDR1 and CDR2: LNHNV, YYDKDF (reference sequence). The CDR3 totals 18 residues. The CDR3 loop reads CATSRDRLGRGSAYEQYF. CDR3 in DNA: TGTGCCACCAGCAGAGACCGCCTCGGGCGGGGTTCCGCCTACGAGCAGTACTTC.

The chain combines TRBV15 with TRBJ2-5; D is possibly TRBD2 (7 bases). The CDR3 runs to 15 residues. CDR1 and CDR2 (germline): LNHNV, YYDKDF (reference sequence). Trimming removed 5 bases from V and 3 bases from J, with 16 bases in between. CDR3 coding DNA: TGTGCCACCAGCGGCCTCCGGGGGGCCGAAGAGACCCAGTACTTC. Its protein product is CATSGLRGAEETQYF.

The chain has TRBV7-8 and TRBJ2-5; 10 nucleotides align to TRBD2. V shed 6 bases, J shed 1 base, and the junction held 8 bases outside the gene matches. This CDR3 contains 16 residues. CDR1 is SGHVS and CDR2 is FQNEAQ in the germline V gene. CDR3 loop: CASRIPSGGLQETQYF. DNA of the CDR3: TGTGCCAGCAGAATCCCTAGCGGGGGACTCCAAGAGACCCAGTACTTC.

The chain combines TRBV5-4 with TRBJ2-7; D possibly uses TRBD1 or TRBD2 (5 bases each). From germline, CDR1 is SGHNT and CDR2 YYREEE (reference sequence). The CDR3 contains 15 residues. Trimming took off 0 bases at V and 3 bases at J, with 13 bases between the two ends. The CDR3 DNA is TGTGCCAGCAGCTTGGGGGCCAGGGAGCACTACGAGCAGTACTTC. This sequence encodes CASSLGAREHYEQYF.

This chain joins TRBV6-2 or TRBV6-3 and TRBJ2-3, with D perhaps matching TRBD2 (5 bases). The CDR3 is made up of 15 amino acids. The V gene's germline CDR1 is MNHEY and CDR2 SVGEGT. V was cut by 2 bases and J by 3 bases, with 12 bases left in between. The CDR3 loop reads CASSYRRKRTDTQYF. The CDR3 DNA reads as TGTGCCAGCAGTTACAGGAGGAAGAGGACAGATACGCAGTATTTT.

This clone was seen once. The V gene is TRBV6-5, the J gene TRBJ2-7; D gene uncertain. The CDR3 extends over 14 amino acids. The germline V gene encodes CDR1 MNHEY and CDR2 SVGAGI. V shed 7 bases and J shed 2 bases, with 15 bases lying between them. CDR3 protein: CASIVSTVTYEQYF. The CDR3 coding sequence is TGTGCCAGCATCGTCAGCACAGTCACCTACGAGCAGTACTTC.